A selection of T cell receptor beta chains follows, all from one sample in a study of T cells in Graves' hyperthyroidism and ophthalmopathy. TCRdb re-derived calls from the multiplex PCR reads in MiXCR, one entry per CDR3 protein. The sample holds more than 500,000 distinct CDR3 sequences, 15% to 20% seen once. The sample comprised blood. The receptors stem from a woman aged 25 to 39 with Graves' ophthalmopathy. Each CDR3 is given with its conserved first and last residue.

cdr3_length j_call v_call cdr3_aa
16 TRBJ1-5 TRBV14 CASSQEFWPRGQPQHF
15 TRBJ2-7 TRBV19 CASSPAQGAGYEQYF
16 TRBJ1-1 TRBV4-3 CASSQAVRGVNTEAFF
15 TRBJ1-1 TRBV4-3 CASSQDRALNTEAFF
15 TRBJ2-7 TRBV4-3 CASSQEIATVYEQYF
15 TRBJ1-4 TRBV7-9 CASSSDGAGHEKLFF
16 TRBJ2-1 TRBV7-2 CASSPQSGSPVDEQFF
14 TRBJ2-5 TRBV20-1 CSASTGPILGTQYF
15 TRBJ2-1 TRBV7-9 CASSVLSGSYNEQFF
8 TRBJ1-1 TRBV30 CAWNSRVF
8 TRBJ1-1 TRBV20-1 CSAGKAFF
13 TRBJ2-1 TRBV6-1 CASSGNAINEQFF
14 TRBJ2-3 TRBV7-2 CASSPGQHTDTQYF
15 TRBJ1-2 TRBV24-1 CATSDLDGEIYGYTF
15 TRBJ2-1 TRBV20-1 CSARDPGERDNEQFF